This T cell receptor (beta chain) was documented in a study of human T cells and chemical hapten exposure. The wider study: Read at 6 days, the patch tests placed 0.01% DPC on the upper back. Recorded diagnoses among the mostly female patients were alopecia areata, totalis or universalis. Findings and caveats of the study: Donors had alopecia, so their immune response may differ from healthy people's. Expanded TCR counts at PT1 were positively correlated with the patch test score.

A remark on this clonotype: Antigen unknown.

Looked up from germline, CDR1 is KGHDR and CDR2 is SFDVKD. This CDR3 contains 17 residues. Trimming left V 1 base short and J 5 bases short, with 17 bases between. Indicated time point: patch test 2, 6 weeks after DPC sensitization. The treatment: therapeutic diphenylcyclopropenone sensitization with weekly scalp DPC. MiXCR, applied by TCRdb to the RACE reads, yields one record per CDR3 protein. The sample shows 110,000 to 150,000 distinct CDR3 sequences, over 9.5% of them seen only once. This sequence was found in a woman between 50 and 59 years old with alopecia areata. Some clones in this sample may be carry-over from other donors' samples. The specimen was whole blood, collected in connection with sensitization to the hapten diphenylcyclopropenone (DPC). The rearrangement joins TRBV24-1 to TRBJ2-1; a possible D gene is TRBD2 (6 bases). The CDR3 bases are TGTGCCACCAGTGATTTAGCGACGGCTAGCGATCACAATGAGCAGTTCTTC. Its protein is CATSDLATASDHNEQFF.